A selection of T cell receptor beta chains follows, all from one sample in a study of cytomegalovirus exposure and HLA in healthy donors. Some clones are missing from TCRdb's copy, which holds only in-frame ones; the method was immunoSEQ multiplex PCR. The repertoire holds 110,000 or so clones, with 65% to 80% as singletons. The material sequenced was PBMCs. The receptor source for this set is a woman in her forties in good health and CMV-seropositive. The CDR3 runs from the conserved cysteine through the conserved F or W. D genes are given only for firm matches. Size is omitted from some rows. Given values are once, few, many or a class for expanded clones.

clone size: -
J gene: TRBJ1-2
D gene: -
V gene: TRBV7-9
CDR3 DNA: TGTGCCAGCAGCTTAGAAGGGGGAAGTGGCTACACCTTC
CDR3 protein: CASSLEGGSGYTF

clone size: -
J gene: TRBJ1-5
D gene: -
V gene: TRBV11-2
CDR3 DNA: TGTGCCAGCAGCTTAGGGCGGCTCAATCAGCCCCAGCATTTT
CDR3 protein: CASSLGRLNQPQHF

clone size: -
J gene: TRBJ1-4
D gene: -
V gene: TRBV11-2
CDR3 DNA: TGTGCCAGCAGCTTACGGCAGGGGCGGGAAAAACTGTTTTTT
CDR3 protein: CASSLRQGREKLFF

clone size: -
J gene: TRBJ2-1
D gene: -
V gene: TRBV5-8
CDR3 DNA: TGTGCCAGCAGGCCGGGTTATGATAGCGGCCATGAGCAGTTCTTC
CDR3 protein: CASRPGYDSGHEQFF

clone size: -
J gene: TRBJ2-7
D gene: TRBD2
V gene: TRBV30
CDR3 DNA: TGTGCCTGGGTTAGACCGGGACTAGCGGGAGGGCACGAGCAGTACTTC
CDR3 protein: CAWVRPGLAGGHEQYF

clone size: -
J gene: TRBJ2-7
D gene: -
V gene: TRBV4-1
CDR3 DNA: TGCGCCAGCAGCCAACAGGTGGGCTCCTACGAGCAGTACTTC
CDR3 protein: CASSQQVGSYEQYF

clone size: once
J gene: TRBJ1-1
D gene: -
V gene: TRBV29-1
CDR3 DNA: TGCAGCGTCATGCGGCGGCTGAACACTGAAGCTTTCTTT
CDR3 protein: CSVMRRLNTEAFF

clone size: -
J gene: TRBJ2-2
D gene: -
V gene: TRBV25-1
CDR3 DNA: TGTGCCAGCAGTGAGAACAGTTTGAACACCGGGGAGCTGTTTTTT
CDR3 protein: CASSENSLNTGELFF

clone size: -
J gene: TRBJ2-1
D gene: TRBD1
V gene: TRBV11-3
CDR3 DNA: TGTGCCAGCAGCTTAAGACAGGGAAAGCAGTTCTTC
CDR3 protein: CASSLRQGKQFF

clone size: many
J gene: TRBJ1-3
D gene: -
V gene: TRBV6-6
CDR3 DNA: TGTGCCAGCAGCCCCAGGTTTGGAGGAAACACCATATATTTT
CDR3 protein: CASSPRFGGNTIYF

clone size: -
J gene: TRBJ2-5
D gene: TRBD2
V gene: TRBV5-6
CDR3 DNA: TGTGCCAGCTCGAGAATCCCTCGCGGGAGGTCGCAAGAGACCCAGTACTTC
CDR3 protein: CASSRIPRGRSQETQYF

clone size: -
J gene: TRBJ1-1
D gene: -
V gene: TRBV6-5
CDR3 DNA: TGTGCCAGCAGTACGACCAGGGGTGGGAACACTGAAGCTTTCTTT
CDR3 protein: CASSTTRGGNTEAFF

clone size: few
J gene: TRBJ1-1
D gene: -
V gene: TRBV19
CDR3 DNA: TGTGCCAGTAGTATTTCACAGCAGAACACTGAAGCTTTCTTT
CDR3 protein: CASSISQQNTEAFF

clone size: -
J gene: TRBJ2-1
D gene: TRBD2
V gene: TRBV7-8
CDR3 DNA: TGTGCCAGCACCCTCGGGACTAGCGGGACTGAGCAGTTCTTC
CDR3 protein: CASTLGTSGTEQFF

clone size: -
J gene: TRBJ2-3
D gene: -
V gene: TRBV6-5
CDR3 DNA: TGTGCCAGCAGTGCGGGCGAAGGGGATACGCAGTATTTT
CDR3 protein: CASSAGEGDTQYF

clone size: -
J gene: TRBJ1-6
D gene: TRBD1
V gene: TRBV6-5
CDR3 DNA: TGTGCCAGCAGTTACTCGACAGGGGGGAATAATTCACCCCTCCACTTT
CDR3 protein: CASSYSTGGNNSPLHF

clone size: -
J gene: TRBJ2-2
D gene: -
V gene: TRBV25-1
CDR3 DNA: TGTGCCAGCAGTGACGGGGAAACCGACACCGGGGAGCTGTTTTTT
CDR3 protein: CASSDGETDTGELFF

clone size: -
J gene: TRBJ1-3
D gene: -
V gene: TRBV4-2
CDR3 DNA: TGTGCCAGCAGCCTCGCGAGGGCAGGTGCCTCCGGAAACACCATATATTTT
CDR3 protein: CASSLARAGASGNTIYF

clone size: -
J gene: TRBJ1-1
D gene: -
V gene: TRBV6-1
CDR3 DNA: TGTGCCAGCAGTGAAGGCGGGTGGAACACTGAAGCTTTCTTT
CDR3 protein: CASSEGGWNTEAFF

clone size: -
J gene: TRBJ1-3
D gene: TRBD1
V gene: TRBV2
CDR3 DNA: TGTGCCAGCACCCCGACAGGGGTAGGAAACACCATATATTTT
CDR3 protein: CASTPTGVGNTIYF

clone size: -
J gene: TRBJ2-7
D gene: TRBD1
V gene: TRBV2
CDR3 DNA: TGTGCCAGCAGTGAAGCCGGGACAGGCTACGAGCAGTACTTC
CDR3 protein: CASSEAGTGYEQYF

clone size: -
J gene: TRBJ2-6
D gene: -
V gene: TRBV11-2
CDR3 DNA: TGTGCCAGCAGCTTAGAACTGCTAAATGGGGCCAACGTCCTGACTTTC
CDR3 protein: CASSLELLNGANVLTF

clone size: -
J gene: TRBJ2-3
D gene: -
V gene: TRBV29-1
CDR3 DNA: TGCAGCGTTTTCAGGATCGCAGATACGCAGTATTTT
CDR3 protein: CSVFRIADTQYF

clone size: -
J gene: TRBJ1-1
D gene: TRBD1
V gene: TRBV5-1
CDR3 DNA: TGCGCCAGCAGCTTAGGGTCTCGTTCAGGGGGGAGGACCACTGAAGCTTTCTTT
CDR3 protein: CASSLGSRSGGRTTEAFF

clone size: -
J gene: TRBJ1-2
D gene: TRBD1
V gene: TRBV6-6
CDR3 DNA: TGTGCCAGCAGCGGACAGGGTTCTGGGTATGGCTACACCTTC
CDR3 protein: CASSGQGSGYGYTF

clone size: -
J gene: TRBJ2-5
D gene: -
V gene: TRBV7-8
CDR3 DNA: TGTGCCAGCAGCCCGACAATGGGGCTAGGGGGGACCCAGTACTTC
CDR3 protein: CASSPTMGLGGTQYF

clone size: -
J gene: TRBJ1-2
D gene: TRBD1
V gene: TRBV11-1
CDR3 DNA: TGTGCCAGCAGCTTGGACAGGGGGCATGGCTATGGCTACACCTTC
CDR3 protein: CASSLDRGHGYGYTF

clone size: -
J gene: TRBJ2-1
D gene: TRBD2
V gene: TRBV4-3
CDR3 DNA: TGCGCCAGCAGCCAATATAGCGGGGGCCGGAATGAGCAGTTCTTC
CDR3 protein: CASSQYSGGRNEQFF

clone size: -
J gene: TRBJ1-5
D gene: -
V gene: TRBV7-2
CDR3 DNA: TGTGCCAGCAGCTTACGGGGGTCCAACCAGCCCCAGCATTTT
CDR3 protein: CASSLRGSNQPQHF

clone size: -
J gene: TRBJ1-5
D gene: TRBD1
V gene: TRBV7-9
CDR3 DNA: TGTGCCAGCAGCCCGCAGTCCGGGACAGGGGATCAGCCCCAGCATTTT
CDR3 protein: CASSPQSGTGDQPQHF

clone size: -
J gene: TRBJ2-7
D gene: -
V gene: TRBV7-8
CDR3 DNA: TGTGCCAGCAGCTTAGGCCTAATCTACGAGCAGTACTTC
CDR3 protein: CASSLGLIYEQYF

clone size: -
J gene: TRBJ1-5
D gene: TRBD1
V gene: TRBV2
CDR3 DNA: TGTGCCAGCAACAGGGGGGCGGACAATCAGCCCCAGCATTTT
CDR3 protein: CASNRGADNQPQHF

clone size: few
J gene: TRBJ2-1
D gene: TRBD1
V gene: TRBV7-3
CDR3 DNA: TGTGCCAGCAGCTCCCTGCCGGGACAGGGGTACAATGAGCAGTTCTTC
CDR3 protein: CASSSLPGQGYNEQFF

clone size: -
J gene: TRBJ1-3
D gene: -
V gene: TRBV7-2
CDR3 DNA: TGTGCCAGCAGCCCCCCGACAGCCTTTCCCTCTGGAAACACCATATATTTT
CDR3 protein: CASSPPTAFPSGNTIYF

clone size: once
J gene: TRBJ1-5
D gene: -
V gene: TRBV6-1
CDR3 DNA: TGTGCCAGCAGTGAAGTGGGGCATAGCAATCAGCCCCAGCATTTT
CDR3 protein: CASSEVGHSNQPQHF

clone size: -
J gene: TRBJ1-1
D gene: -
V gene: TRBV7-2
CDR3 DNA: TGTGCCAGCAGCCGAACAGGTACTGAAGCTTTCTTT
CDR3 protein: CASSRTGTEAFF

clone size: -
J gene: TRBJ1-1
D gene: -
V gene: TRBV6-5
CDR3 DNA: TGTGCCAGCAGTTACGGGCAGGGAAACGAAGCTTTCTTT
CDR3 protein: CASSYGQGNEAFF

clone size: -
J gene: TRBJ2-1
D gene: -
V gene: TRBV11-2
CDR3 DNA: TGTGCCAGCAGCTTAGATCTAGCGAGCTCCTACAATGAGCAGTTCTTC
CDR3 protein: CASSLDLASSYNEQFF

clone size: -
J gene: TRBJ1-1
D gene: -
V gene: TRBV12-5
CDR3 DNA: TGTGCTAGTGGTTTGGTAAGGGGGAACACTGAAGCTTTCTTT
CDR3 protein: CASGLVRGNTEAFF

clone size: -
J gene: TRBJ1-2
D gene: TRBD1
V gene: TRBV29-1
CDR3 DNA: TGCAGCGTTGACTTAGAACAGGGGGCTGGCTACACCTTC
CDR3 protein: CSVDLEQGAGYTF

clone size: -
J gene: TRBJ1-1
D gene: TRBD1
V gene: TRBV30
CDR3 DNA: TGTGCCTGGGGAAAGACAGGGGGTGGGCGGGCTTTCTTT
CDR3 protein: CAWGKTGGGRAFF

clone size: -
J gene: TRBJ2-2
D gene: -
V gene: TRBV6-6
CDR3 DNA: TGTGCCAGCAGTTTACCTTCCGGGACAAACACCGGGGAGCTGTTTTTT
CDR3 protein: CASSLPSGTNTGELFF

clone size: few
J gene: TRBJ1-1
D gene: -
V gene: TRBV6-5
CDR3 DNA: TGTGCCAGCAGTTCCTCGGGGGGAAACACTGAAGCTTTCTTT
CDR3 protein: CASSSSGGNTEAFF

clone size: -
J gene: TRBJ1-1
D gene: TRBD1
V gene: TRBV9
CDR3 DNA: TGTGCCAGCAGCAAGACAGGGGGGAACACTGAAGCTTTCTTT
CDR3 protein: CASSKTGGNTEAFF

clone size: -
J gene: TRBJ2-7
D gene: TRBD1
V gene: TRBV28
CDR3 DNA: TGTGCCAGCAGTTTGGACAGGGAGCCCTACGAGCAGTACTTC
CDR3 protein: CASSLDREPYEQYF

clone size: -
J gene: TRBJ2-7
D gene: TRBD1
V gene: TRBV7-8
CDR3 DNA: TGTGCCAGCAGCTTAGGAGGGACAGGGAACTACGAGCAGTACTTC
CDR3 protein: CASSLGGTGNYEQYF